This entry concerns a single TCR beta chain. Its antigen is undetermined. This CDR3 has 18 amino acids. Trimming cost V 1 base and J 8 bases; bases outside gene matches: 16. Germline CDR1 is LGHNA and CDR2 is YSLEER. The data originate from a study of T cells in Graves' hyperthyroidism and ophthalmopathy. Whole-study results and caveats: Expanded thyroid clonotypes (above 0.001) were mostly also found in blood.

Researchers amplified the TCR beta CDR3 regions from RNA transcripts. A set of HTBI primers served as the primers for a first-round RT-PCR of the TCR CDR3. TCRdb reanalysed the multiplex PCR reads using MiXCR and keeps one entry per CDR3 protein. The data contain about 600,000 distinct CDR3 sequences, more than 14% of them seen just once; the ten biggest clones take up approximately 12%. This sample holds PBMCs from roughly 10 ml fresh peripheral blood. V gene TRBV4-3 combines with J gene TRBJ2-1, with 8 bases identical to TRBD2. The TCR originated in a woman aged 45-60 years with Graves' ophthalmopathy. What was sequenced was blood. The CDR3 nucleotides read TGCGCCAGCAGCCAAGGTCCCCTCTACACCCAGCGGGAGCATGAGCAGTTCTTC. This codes for CASSQGPLYTQREHEQFF.